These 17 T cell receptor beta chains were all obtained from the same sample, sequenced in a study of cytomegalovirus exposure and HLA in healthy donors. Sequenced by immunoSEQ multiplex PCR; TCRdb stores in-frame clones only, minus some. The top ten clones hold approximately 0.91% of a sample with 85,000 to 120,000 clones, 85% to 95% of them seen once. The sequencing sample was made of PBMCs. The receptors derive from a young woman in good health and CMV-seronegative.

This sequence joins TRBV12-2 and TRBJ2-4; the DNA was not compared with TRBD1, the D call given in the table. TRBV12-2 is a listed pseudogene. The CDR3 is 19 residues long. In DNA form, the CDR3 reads TGTGCAAGTCGCGCGGACAGGGGGCGCTCGGTTCGGGCCAAAAACATTCAGTACTTC. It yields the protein CASRADRGRSVRAKNIQYF.

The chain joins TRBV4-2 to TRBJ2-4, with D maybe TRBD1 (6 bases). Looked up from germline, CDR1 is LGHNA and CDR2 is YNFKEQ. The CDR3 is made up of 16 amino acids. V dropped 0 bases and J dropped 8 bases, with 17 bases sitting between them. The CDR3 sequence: CASSQDRTGPVDIQYF. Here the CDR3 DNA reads TGTGCCAGCAGCCAAGATAGAACAGGGCCGGTAGACATTCAGTACTTC.

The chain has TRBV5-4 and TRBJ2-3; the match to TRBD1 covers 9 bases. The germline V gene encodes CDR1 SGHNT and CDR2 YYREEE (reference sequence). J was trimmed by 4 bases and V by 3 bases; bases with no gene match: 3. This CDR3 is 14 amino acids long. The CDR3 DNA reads TGTGCCAGCAGCTATGGACAGGGGTCAGATACGCAGTATTTT. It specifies CASSYGQGSDTQYF. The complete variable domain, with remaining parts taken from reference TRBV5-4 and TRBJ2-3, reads ETGVTQSPTHLIKTRGQQVTLRCSSQSGHNTVSWYQQALGQGPQFIFQYYREEENGRGNFPPRFSGLQFPNYSSELNVNALELDDSALYLCASSYGQGSDTQYFGPGTRLTVL.

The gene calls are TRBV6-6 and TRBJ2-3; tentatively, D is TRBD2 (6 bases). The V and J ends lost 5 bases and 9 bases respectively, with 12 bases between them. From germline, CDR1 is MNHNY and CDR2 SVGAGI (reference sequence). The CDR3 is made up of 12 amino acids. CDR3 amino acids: CASSISGETQYF. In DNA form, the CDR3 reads TGTGCCAGCAGTATTAGCGGAGAAACGCAGTATTTT.

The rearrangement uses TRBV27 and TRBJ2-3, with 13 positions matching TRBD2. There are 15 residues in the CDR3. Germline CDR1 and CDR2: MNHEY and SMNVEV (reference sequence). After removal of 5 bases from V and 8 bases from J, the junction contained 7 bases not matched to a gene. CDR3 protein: CASSLLAGGLATQYF. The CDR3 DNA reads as TGTGCCAGCAGTCTACTAGCGGGGGGGCTGGCTACGCAGTATTTT.

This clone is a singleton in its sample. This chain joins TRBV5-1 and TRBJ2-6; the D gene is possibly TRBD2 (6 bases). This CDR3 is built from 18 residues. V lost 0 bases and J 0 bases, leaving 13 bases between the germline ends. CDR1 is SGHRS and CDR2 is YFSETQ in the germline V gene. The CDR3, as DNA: TGCGCCAGCAGCTTGGCCCCAGGAGGGCGCTCTGGGGCCAACGTCCTGACTTTC. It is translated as CASSLAPGGRSGANVLTF.

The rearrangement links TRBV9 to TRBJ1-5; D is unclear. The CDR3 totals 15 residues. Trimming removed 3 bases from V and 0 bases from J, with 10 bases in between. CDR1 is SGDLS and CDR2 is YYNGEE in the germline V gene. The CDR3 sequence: CASSAGLISNQPQHF. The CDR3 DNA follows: TGTGCCAGCAGCGCCGGACTGATTAGCAATCAGCCCCAGCATTTT.

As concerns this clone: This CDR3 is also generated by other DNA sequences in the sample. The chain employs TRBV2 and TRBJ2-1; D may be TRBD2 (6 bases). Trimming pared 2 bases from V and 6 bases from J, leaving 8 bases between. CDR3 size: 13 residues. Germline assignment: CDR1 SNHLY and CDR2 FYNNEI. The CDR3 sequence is CASSELASNEQFF. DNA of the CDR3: TGTGCCAGCAGTGAACTAGCGAGCAATGAGCAGTTCTTC.

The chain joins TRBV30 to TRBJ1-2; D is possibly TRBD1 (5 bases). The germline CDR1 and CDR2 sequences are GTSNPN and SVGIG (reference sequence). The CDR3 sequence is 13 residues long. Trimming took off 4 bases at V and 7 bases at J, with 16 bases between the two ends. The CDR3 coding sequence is TGTGCCTGGACCATGTACCGGGGGGGTGGCTACACCTTC. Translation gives CAWTMYRGGGYTF.

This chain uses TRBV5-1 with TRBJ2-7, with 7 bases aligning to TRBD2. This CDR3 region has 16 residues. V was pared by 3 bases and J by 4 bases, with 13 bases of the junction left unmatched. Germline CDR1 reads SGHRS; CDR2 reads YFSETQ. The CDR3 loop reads CASSSRVAGPRYEQYF. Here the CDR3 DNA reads TGCGCCAGCAGCTCTCGGGTAGCGGGCCCGAGGTACGAGCAGTACTTC.

CDR3 in amino acids: CASSLLSDTQYF. CDR3 nucleotides: TGTGCCAGCAGCTTGTTATCAGATACGCAGTATTTT. V and J are TRBV7-9 and TRBJ2-3, with D unclear. V lost 3 bases to trimming and J lost 4 bases, with 5 bases between them. The CDR3 totals 12 residues. From germline, CDR1 is SEHNR and CDR2 FQNEAQ (reference sequence).

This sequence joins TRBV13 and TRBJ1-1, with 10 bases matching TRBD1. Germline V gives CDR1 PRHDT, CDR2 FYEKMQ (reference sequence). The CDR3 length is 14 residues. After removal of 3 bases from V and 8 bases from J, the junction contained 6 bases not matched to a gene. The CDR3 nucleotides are TGTGCCAGCAGCTTTTGGGACAGGGGCTCAGAAGCTTTCTTT. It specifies CASSFWDRGSEAFF.

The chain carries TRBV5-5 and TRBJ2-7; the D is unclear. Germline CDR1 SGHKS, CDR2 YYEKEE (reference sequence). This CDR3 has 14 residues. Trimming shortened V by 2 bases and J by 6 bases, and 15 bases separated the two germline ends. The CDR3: CASSFPSPTGEQYF. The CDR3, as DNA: TGTGCCAGCAGCTTCCCCAGCCCGACTGGCGAGCAGTACTTC.

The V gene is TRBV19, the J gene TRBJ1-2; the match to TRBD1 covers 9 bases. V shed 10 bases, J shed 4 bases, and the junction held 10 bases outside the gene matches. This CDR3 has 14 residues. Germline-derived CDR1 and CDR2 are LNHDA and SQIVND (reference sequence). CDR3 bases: TGTGCCACCTCGGACAGGGGATTTAGCTATGGCTACACCTTC. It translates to CATSDRGFSYGYTF.

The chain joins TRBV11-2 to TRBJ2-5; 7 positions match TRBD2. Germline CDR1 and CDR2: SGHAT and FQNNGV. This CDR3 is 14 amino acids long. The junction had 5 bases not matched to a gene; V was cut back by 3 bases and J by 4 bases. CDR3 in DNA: TGTGCCAGCAGCTTGCGGGGAGGGCCAGAGACCCAGTACTTC. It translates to CASSLRGGPETQYF.

The CDR3 DNA sequence: TGTGCCAGCTCGGAGGGACAGCGGCCTGAAGCTTTCTTT. It is translated as CASSEGQRPEAFF. The rearrangement uses TRBV6-5 and TRBJ1-1; 7 nucleotides agree with TRBD1. The germline V gene has CDR1 MNHEY and CDR2 SVGAGI. J was trimmed by 6 bases and V by 8 bases; bases with no gene match: 9. There are 13 residues in the CDR3.

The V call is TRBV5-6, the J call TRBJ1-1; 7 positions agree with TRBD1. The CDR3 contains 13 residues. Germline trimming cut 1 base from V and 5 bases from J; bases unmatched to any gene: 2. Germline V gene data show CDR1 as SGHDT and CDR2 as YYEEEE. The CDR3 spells CASSLYRGTEAFF. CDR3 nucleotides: TGTGCCAGCAGCTTGTACAGGGGAACTGAAGCTTTCTTT.